This TCR beta chain was recovered during a study of breast tumors, draining lymph nodes, adjacent tissues. The lymph nodes were axillary draining lymph nodes from breast cancer patients. V trimming: 2 bases; J trimming: 3 bases; junction bases outside the gene matches: 5. This CDR3 spans 15 amino acids. Germline CDR1 and CDR2: KGHSH and LQKENI. TCRdb redid the calling of the multiplex PCR reads with MiXCR, one entry per CDR3 protein. Seen here are around 150,000 distinct CDR3 sequences, 30% to 35% observed once, and the top ten hold 2% to 2.5%. This clonotype was recorded a few times. This clonotype was obtained from a female donor with breast cancer. Some clones in this sample may be carry-over from other donors' samples. Input material: axillary lymph node tissue. This chain uses TRBV18 with TRBJ1-1; 8 bases fit TRBD1. DNA for the CDR3: TGTGCCAGCTCACCATATGGACAGGGTGACACTGAAGCTTTCTTT. This encodes CASSPYGQGDTEAFF.